This T cell receptor (beta chain) was captured by sequencing in a study of siplizumab effects on memory and regulatory T cells. About 1.1 x 10^5 TCR templates were measured in each sample. Method: immunoSEQ multiplex PCR; TCRdb's copy keeps in-frame clones and lacks some. Altogether 100,000 or so clones are present, around 92% being singletons, with the ten largest covering 0.65% to 0.8%. With respect to this clone: Its cognate antigen is unknown.

Deletions cut 1 base from V and 0 bases from J, with 7 bases between. This CDR3 is 15 amino acids long. From germline, CDR1 is LGHNA and CDR2 YNFKEQ. Overall study findings and caveats: Suppression by proliferating Tregs derived from siplizumab cultures was not verified. The majority of clones, roughly 80-96% of proliferating CD4+ or CD8+ clones, lacked an assignable naive or memory phenotype.

Material: Tregs sorted from blood. The TCR originated in a human donor in good health. The V and J genes are TRBV4-2 and TRBJ2-1; no clear D. DNA of the CDR3: TGTGCCAGCAGCCAAGGGGAAAGCTCCTACAATGAGCAGTTCTTC. Amino acid sequence: CASSQGESSYNEQFF.